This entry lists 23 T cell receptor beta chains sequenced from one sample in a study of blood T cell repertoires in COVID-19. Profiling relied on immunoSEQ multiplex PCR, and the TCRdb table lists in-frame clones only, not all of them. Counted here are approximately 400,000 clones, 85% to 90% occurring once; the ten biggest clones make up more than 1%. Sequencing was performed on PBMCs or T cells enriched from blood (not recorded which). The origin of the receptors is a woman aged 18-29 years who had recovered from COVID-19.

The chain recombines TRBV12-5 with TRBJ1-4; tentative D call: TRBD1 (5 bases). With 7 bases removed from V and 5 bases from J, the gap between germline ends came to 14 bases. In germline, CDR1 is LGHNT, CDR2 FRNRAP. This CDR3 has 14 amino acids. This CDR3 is CASAEGASNEKLFF. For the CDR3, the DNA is TGTGCTAGTGCGGAAGGGGCGTCAAATGAAAAACTGTTTTTT.

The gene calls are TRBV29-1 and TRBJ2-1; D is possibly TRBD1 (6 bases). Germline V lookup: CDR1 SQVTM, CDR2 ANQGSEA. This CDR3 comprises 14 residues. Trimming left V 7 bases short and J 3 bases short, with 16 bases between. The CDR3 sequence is CSAGLARGYNEQFF. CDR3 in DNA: TGCAGCGCTGGCTTGGCCAGGGGCTACAATGAGCAGTTCTTC.

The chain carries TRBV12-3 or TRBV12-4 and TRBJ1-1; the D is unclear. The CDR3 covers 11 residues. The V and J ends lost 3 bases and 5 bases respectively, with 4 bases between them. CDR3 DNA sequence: TGTGCCAGCAGTTTCGGGACTGAAGCTTTCTTT. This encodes CASSFGTEAFF.

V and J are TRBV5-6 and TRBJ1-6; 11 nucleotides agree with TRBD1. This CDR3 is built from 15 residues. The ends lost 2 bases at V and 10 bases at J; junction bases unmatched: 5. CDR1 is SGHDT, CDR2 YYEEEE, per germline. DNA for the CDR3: TGTGCCAGCAGCTTAGGACAGGGGGCGCGATCACCCCTCCACTTT. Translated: CASSLGQGARSPLHF.

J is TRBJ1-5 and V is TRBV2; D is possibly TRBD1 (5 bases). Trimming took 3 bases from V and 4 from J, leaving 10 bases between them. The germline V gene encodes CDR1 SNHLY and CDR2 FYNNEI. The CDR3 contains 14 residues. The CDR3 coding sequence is TGTGCCAGCAGTGATGCAGGGCTAAATCAGCCCCAGCATTTT. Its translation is CASSDAGLNQPQHF.

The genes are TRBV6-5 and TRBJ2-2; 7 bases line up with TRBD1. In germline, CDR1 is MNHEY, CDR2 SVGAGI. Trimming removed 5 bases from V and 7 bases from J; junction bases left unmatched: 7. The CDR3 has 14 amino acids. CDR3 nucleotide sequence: TGTGCCAGCAGTCTGGGACAGTACTACGGGGAGCTGTTTTTT. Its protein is CASSLGQYYGELFF.

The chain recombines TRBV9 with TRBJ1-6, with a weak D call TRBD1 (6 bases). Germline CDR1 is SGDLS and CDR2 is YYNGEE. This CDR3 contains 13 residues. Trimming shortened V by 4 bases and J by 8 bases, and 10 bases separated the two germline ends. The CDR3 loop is CASSPDSHSPLHF. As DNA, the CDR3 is TGTGCCAGCAGCCCGGACAGTCATTCACCCCTCCACTTT.

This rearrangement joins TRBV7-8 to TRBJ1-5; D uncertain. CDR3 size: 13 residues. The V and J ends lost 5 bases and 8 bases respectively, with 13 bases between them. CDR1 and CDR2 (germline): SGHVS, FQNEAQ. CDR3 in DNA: TGTGCCAGCAGCCTTGGCCCCCTCGAGCCCCAGCATTTT. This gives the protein CASSLGPLEPQHF.

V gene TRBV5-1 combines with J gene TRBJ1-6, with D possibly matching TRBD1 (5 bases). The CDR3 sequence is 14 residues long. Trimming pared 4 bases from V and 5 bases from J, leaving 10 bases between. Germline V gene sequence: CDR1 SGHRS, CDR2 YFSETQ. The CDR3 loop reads CASSRQRDNSPLHF. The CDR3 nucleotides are TGCGCCAGCAGCCGACAGCGCGATAATTCACCCCTCCACTTT.

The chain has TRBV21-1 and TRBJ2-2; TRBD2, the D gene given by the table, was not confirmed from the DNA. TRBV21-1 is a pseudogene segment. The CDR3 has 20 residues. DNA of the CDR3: TGTGCCAGCACCGCACGGGAGGGGCGGTCGAGCGGGGGGGACACCGGGGAGCTGTTTTTT. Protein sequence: CASTAREGRSSGGDTGELFF.

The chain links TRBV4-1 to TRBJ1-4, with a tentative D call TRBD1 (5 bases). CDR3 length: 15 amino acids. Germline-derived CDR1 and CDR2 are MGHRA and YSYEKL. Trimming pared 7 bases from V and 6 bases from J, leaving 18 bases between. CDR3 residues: CASTHVGREYEKLFF. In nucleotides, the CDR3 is TGCGCCAGCACCCACGTCGGCAGGGAATATGAAAAACTGTTTTTT.

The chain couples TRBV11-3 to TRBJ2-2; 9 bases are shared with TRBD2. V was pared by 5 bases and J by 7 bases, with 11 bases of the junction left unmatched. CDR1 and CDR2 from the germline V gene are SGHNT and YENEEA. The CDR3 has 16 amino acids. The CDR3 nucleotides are TGTGCCAGCAGCCCCCCTTTGCGGGGGGGCCACGGGGAGCTGTTTTTT. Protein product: CASSPPLRGGHGELFF.

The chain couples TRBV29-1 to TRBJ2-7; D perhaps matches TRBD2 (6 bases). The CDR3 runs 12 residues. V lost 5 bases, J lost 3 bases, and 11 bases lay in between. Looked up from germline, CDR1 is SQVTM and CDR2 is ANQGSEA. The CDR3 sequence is CSVKDGSYEQYF. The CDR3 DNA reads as TGCAGCGTTAAGGACGGGAGCTACGAGCAGTACTTC.

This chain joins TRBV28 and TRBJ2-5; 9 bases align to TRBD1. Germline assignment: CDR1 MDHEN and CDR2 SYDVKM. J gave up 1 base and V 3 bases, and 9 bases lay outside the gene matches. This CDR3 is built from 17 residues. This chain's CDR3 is CASSFWATGGFQETQYF. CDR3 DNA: TGTGCCAGCAGTTTTTGGGCGACAGGGGGTTTCCAAGAGACCCAGTACTTC.

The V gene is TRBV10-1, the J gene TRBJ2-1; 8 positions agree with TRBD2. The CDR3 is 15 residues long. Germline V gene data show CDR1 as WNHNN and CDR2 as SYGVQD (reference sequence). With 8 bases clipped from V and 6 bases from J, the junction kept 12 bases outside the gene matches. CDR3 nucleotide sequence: TGCGCCAGCGGAGATCTGGCGGGGGGTCTCAATGAGCAGTTCTTC. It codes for CASGDLAGGLNEQFF.

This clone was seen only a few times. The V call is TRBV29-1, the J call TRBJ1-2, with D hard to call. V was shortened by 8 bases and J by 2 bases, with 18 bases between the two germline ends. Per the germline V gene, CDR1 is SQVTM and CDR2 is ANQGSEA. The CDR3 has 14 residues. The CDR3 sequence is CSTQRAGKNYGYTF. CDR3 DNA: TGCAGCACCCAAAGGGCCGGGAAAAACTATGGCTACACCTTC.

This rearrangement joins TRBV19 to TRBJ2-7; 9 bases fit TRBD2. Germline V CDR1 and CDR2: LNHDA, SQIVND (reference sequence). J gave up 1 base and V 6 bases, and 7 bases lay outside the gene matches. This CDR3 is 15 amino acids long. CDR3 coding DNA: TGTGCCAGTAGCCAGACTAGCGGATATTCCTACGAGCAGTACTTC. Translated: CASSQTSGYSYEQYF. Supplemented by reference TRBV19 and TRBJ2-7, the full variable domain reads DGGITQSPKYLFRKEGQNVTLSCEQNLNHDAMYWYRQDPGQGLRLIYYSQIVNDFQKGDIAEGYSVSREKKESFPLTVTSAQKNPTAFYLCASSQTSGYSYEQYFGPGTRLTVT.

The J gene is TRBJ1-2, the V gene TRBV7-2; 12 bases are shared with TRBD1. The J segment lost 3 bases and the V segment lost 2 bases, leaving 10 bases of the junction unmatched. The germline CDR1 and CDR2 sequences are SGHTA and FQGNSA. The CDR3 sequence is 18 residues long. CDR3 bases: TGTGCCAGCAGCTTATATAGATATGGGACAGGGGGCGACTATGGCTACACCTTC. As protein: CASSLYRYGTGGDYGYTF.

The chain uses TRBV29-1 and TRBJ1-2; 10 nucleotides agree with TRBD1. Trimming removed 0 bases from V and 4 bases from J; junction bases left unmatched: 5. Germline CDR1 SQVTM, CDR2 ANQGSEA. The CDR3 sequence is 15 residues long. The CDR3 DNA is TGCAGCGTTGAAGACAGGGGACAGGGGACCTATGGCTACACCTTC. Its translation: CSVEDRGQGTYGYTF.

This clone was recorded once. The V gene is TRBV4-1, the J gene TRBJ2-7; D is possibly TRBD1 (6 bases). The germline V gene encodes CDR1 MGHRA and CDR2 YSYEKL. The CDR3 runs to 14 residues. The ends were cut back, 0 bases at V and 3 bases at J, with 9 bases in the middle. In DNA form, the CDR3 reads TGCGCCAGCAGCCAAGAAGAGGGGGACTACGAGCAGTACTTC. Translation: CASSQEEGDYEQYF.

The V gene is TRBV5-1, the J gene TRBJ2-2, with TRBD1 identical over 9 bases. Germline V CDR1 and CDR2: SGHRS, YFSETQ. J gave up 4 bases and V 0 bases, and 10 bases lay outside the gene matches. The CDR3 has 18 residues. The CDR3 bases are TGCGCCAGCAGCTTGGTCGGGACAGGGCGGACGAGCACCGGGGAGCTGTTTTTT. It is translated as CASSLVGTGRTSTGELFF.

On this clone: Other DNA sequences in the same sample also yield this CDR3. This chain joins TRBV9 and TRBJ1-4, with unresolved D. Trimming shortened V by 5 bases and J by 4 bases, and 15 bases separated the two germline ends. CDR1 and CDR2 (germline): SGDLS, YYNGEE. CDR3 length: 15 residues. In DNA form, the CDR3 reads TGTGCCAGCAGTCTCCACGAGGGCGGTAATGAAAAACTGTTTTTT. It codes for CASSLHEGGNEKLFF.

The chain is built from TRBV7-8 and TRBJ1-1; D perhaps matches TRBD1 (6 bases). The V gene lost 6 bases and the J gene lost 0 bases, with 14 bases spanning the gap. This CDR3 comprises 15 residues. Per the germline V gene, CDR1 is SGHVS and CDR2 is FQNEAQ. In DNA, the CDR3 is TGTGCCAGCAGTCCGTCTTGGGACATGAACACTGAAGCTTTCTTT. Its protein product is CASSPSWDMNTEAFF. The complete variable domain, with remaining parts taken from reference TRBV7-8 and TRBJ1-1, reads GAGVSQSPRYKVAKRGQDVALRCDPISGHVSLFWYQQALGQGPEFLTYFQNEAQLDKSGLPSDRFFAERPEGSVSTLKIQRTQQEDSAVYLCASSPSWDMNTEAFFGQGTRLTVV.